The entry that follows covers one T cell receptor beta chain sequence. Its antigen remains undetermined. At one boundary the junction diverges from the germline segment, which might be a read error. The sample originates from a study of blood T cells in healthy people across ages (dated by TCRdb to 2013 to 2016). As for the study more broadly: Template switching captured roughly one uniquely barcoded TCR beta cDNA molecule per two T cells in model experiments. To track age-related changes in TCR beta repertoire diversity, the study relied on deep sequencing normalized with unique cDNA molecular identifiers. To avoid experimental bias, donors of different ages were spread randomly across the sequencing lanes. Four age groups were formed from the donors: young (average approximately 16 years), middle-aged (approximately 39), aged (62) and long-lived (roughly 88). For two donors (one aged 18 to 30 and one aged 80 or older), the study analyzed two additional independent replicas of 1 million unique cDNA reads from the same blood draw.

Overall study results and their limits: Total diversity estimates from one million sequenced T cells were considered lower bounds and underestimates. Compared with the aged group, the long-lived group had more naive CD4+ T cells, fewer expanded clones and increased TCR diversity, suggesting age selection. As age increased, observed TCR beta diversity per million T cells dropped in a roughly linear way, and a significant reduction was already evident by age 40. The CMV infection status of donors was not known, potentially confounding age-related changes in expanded clonotypes. The percentage of naive T cells measured by flow cytometry correlated strongly with observed TCR beta diversity. Since profiling was done on bulk unsorted PBMCs, naive and antigen-experienced compartments could not be conclusively compared.

Preparation of the library involved 5' RACE. The instrument was an Illumina HiSeq 2500. A second PCR of 7 to 11 cycles was performed with a sample-barcoded 5' primer and a J-beta primer mix. Each TCR beta cDNA molecule received a unique molecular identifier from a template-switch 5' adaptor carrying 12 random nucleotides. At least 3 million CDR3-containing paired-end reads were obtained from each sample. The Mint cDNA synthesis kit, primed by a TRBC-specific oligonucleotide, was used to synthesize first-strand cDNA from all RNA. After uracil-DNA glycosylase treatment, a first 18-cycle PCR used universal primers M1SS and BC2_uni_R on all cDNA. The original pipeline was this. For normalization, 1 million high-quality reads were randomly selected from each sample, with every read carrying a distinct molecular identifier. Instead of being binned into consensus sequences, reads that shared molecular identifiers were thrown out. MiTCR, set to a Q25 quality threshold and the strictest error-elimination algorithm, was used for CDR3 identification, clonotype clustering and error correction. A nonparametric unseen species model with Euler transformation was used to estimate lower-bound total TCR beta diversity. Clones were called with MiXCR by TCRdb after fastp trimmed the public reads at Q25, and only in-frame beta chains were retained. Each CDR3 protein appears once, grouped with its most common genes and DNA. It is TCRdb's table, rather than the study itself, that gives the V and J calls and clone size. This sample has 700,000 to 900,000 distinct CDR3 sequences in its table, and about 55% of those were observed once. The ten largest make up around 40% of the sample.

The CDR3 numbers 18 residues from cysteine through phenylalanine. CDR3 DNA is the only sequence kept; it has 54 bases, read in frame from the first base. Sequences MNHNS (CDR1) and SASEGT (CDR2) are obtained from the germline V gene. The roughly 39 donors, aged about 6 to 95 years, were systemically healthy Caucasian individuals from Russia. Each donor gave about 9.7 milliliters of peripheral blood, drawn into EDTA-treated Vacutainer tubes. Ficoll-Paque density-gradient centrifugation was used to isolate PBMCs, with at least 7 million obtained per sample. Trizol reagent was used to extract total RNA from the PBMCs, yielding at least 6 micrograms per sample. Naive CD45RAhigh/CD27high T cell percentages were measured by flow cytometry on a PBMC aliquot from every donor.

The chain uses TRBV6-1 and TRBJ1-6; 12 middle bases align to TRBD1. The clonotype comes from a man aged 80 or over in good health. The sample taken for sequencing was blood. The CDR3 is CAGSQAGTGGFYNSPLHF. The DNA sequence is given as TGTGCCGGCAGCCAAGCAGGGACAGGGGGCTTCTATAATTCACCCCTCCACTTT.